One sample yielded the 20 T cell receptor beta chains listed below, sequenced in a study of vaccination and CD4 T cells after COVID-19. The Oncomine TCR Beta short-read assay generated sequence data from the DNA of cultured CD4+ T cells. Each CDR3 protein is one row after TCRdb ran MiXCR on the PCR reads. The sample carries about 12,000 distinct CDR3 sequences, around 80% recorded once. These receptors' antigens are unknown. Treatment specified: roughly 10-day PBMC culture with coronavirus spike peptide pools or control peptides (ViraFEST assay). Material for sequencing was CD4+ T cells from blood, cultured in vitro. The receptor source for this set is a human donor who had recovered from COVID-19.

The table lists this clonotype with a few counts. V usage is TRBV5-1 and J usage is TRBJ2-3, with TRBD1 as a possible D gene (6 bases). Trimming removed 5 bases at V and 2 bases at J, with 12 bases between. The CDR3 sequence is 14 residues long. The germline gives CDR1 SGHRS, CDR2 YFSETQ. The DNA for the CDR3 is TGCGCCAGCAGACCGGGACAATACACAGATACGCAGTATTTT. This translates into CASRPGQYTDTQYF.

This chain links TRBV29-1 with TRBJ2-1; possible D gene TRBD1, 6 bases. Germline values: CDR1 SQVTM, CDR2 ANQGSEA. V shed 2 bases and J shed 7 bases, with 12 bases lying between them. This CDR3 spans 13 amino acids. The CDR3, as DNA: TGCAGCGTTGAAAAGGGGGTCACAAATGAGCAGTTCTTC. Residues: CSVEKGVTNEQFF.

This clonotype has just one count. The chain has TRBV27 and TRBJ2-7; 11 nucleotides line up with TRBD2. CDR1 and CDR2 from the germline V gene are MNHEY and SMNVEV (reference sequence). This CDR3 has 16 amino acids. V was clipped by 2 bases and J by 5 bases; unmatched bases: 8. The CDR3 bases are TGTGCCAGCAGTTTAATAGCGGGAGGGCCAATGAACGAGCAGTACTTC. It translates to CASSLIAGGPMNEQYF.

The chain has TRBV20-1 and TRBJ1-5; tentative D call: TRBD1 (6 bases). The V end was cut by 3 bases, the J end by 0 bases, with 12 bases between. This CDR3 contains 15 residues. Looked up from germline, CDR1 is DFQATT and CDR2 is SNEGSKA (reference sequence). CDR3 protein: CSARGTQYSNQPQHF. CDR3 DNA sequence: TGCAGTGCTAGGGGGACACAATATAGCAATCAGCCCCAGCATTTT.

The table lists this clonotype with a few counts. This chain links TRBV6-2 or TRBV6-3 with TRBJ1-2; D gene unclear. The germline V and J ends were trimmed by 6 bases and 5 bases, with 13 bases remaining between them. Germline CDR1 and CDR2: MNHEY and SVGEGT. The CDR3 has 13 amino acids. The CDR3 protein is CASSRDLGYGYTF. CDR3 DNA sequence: TGTGCCAGCAGCAGAGACTTAGGGTATGGCTACACCTTC.

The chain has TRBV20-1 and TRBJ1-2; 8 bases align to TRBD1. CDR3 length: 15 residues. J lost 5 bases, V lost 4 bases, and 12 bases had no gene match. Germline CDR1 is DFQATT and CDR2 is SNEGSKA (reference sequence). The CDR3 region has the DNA TGCAGTGCTATTAGCAGGGGGCCGCCGGGTTATGGCTACACCTTC. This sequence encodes CSAISRGPPGYGYTF.

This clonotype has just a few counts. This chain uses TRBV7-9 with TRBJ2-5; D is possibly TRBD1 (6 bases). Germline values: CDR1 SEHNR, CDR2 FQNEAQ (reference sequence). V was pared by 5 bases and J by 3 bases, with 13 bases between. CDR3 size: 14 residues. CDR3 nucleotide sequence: TGTGCCAGCAGCGAAAGAACAGGGAAAGAGACCCAGTACTTC. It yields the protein CASSERTGKETQYF.

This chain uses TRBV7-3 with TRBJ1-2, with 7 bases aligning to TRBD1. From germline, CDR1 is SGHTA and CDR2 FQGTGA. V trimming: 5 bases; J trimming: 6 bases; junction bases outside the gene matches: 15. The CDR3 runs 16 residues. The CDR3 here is CASSPQTGLGADGYTF. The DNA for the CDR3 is TGTGCCAGCAGCCCGCAGACAGGGCTGGGGGCGGATGGCTACACCTTC.

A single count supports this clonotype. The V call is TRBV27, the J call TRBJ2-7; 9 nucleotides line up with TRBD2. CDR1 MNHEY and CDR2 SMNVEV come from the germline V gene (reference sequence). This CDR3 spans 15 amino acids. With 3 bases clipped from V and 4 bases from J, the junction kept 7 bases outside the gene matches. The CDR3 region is CASSFFLAGRYEQYF. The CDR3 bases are TGTGCCAGCAGTTTTTTTCTAGCGGGAAGATACGAGCAGTACTTC.

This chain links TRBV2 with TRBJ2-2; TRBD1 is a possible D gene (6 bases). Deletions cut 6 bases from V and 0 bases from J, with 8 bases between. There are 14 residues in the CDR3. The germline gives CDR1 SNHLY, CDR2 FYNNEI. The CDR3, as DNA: TGTGCCAGCAGACAGGGCTCGAACACCGGGGAGCTGTTTTTT. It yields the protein CASRQGSNTGELFF.

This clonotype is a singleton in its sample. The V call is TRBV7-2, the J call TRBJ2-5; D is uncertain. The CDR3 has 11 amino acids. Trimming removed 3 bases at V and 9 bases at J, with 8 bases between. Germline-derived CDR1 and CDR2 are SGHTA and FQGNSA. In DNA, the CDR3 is TGTGCCAGCAGCTTCGAGTGGGCCCAGTACTTC. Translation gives CASSFEWAQYF.

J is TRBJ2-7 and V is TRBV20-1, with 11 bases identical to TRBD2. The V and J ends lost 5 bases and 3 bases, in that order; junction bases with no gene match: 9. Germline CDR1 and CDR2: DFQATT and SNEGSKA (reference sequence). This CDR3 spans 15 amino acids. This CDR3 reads CSAPRLAGGNYEQYF. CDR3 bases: TGCAGTGCTCCTCGCCTAGCGGGAGGTAACTACGAGCAGTACTTC.

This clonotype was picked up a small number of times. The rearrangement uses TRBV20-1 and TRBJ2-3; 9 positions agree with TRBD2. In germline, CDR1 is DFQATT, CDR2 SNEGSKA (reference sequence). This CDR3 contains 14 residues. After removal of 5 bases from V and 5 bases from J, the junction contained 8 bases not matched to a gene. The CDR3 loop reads CSAPPSGTGDTQYF. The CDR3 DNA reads TGCAGTGCTCCCCCTAGCGGGACGGGAGATACGCAGTATTTT.

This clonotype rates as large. The CDR3: CASSPPLAVIQYF. Here the CDR3 DNA reads TGTGCCAGCAGTCCTCCGTTGGCTGTAATTCAGTACTTC. The V call is TRBV2, the J call TRBJ2-4; D not resolved. V dropped 5 bases and J dropped 10 bases, with 15 bases sitting between them. The germline V gene encodes CDR1 SNHLY and CDR2 FYNNEI. The CDR3 is 13 amino acids.

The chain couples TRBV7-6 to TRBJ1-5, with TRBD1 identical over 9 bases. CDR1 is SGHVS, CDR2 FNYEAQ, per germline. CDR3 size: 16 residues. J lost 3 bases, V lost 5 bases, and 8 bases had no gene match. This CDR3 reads CASSPRTGAFNQPQHF. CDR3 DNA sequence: TGTGCCAGCAGCCCCCGGACAGGGGCGTTCAATCAGCCCCAGCATTTT.

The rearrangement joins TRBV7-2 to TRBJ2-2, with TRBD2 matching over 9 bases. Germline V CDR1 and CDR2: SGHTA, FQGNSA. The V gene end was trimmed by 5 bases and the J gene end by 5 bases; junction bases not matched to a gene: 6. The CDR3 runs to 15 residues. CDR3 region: CASSTTSGITGELFF. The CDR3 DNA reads TGTGCCAGCAGCACGACTAGCGGAATAACCGGGGAGCTGTTTTTT.

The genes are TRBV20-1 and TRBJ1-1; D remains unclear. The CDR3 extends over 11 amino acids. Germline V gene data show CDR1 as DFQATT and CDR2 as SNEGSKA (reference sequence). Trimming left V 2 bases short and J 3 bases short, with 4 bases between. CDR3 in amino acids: CSARRHTEAFF. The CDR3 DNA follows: TGCAGTGCTAGAAGGCACACTGAAGCTTTCTTT.

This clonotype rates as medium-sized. The CDR3 DNA follows: TGTGCCAGCAGCCCTCGTGGAGGGGGGCTTAATATAGAGACCCAGTACTTC. Its protein product is CASSPRGGGLNIETQYF. The V gene is TRBV7-2, the J gene TRBJ2-5; D may match TRBD1 or TRBD2 (6 bases each). This CDR3 has 17 amino acids. CDR1 and CDR2 from the germline V gene are SGHTA and FQGNSA. The ends were cut back, 5 bases at V and 4 bases at J, with 23 bases in the middle.

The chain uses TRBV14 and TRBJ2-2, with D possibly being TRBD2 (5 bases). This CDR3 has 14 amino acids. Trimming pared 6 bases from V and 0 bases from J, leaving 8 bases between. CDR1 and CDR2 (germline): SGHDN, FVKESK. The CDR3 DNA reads TGTGCCAGCAGTAAAGCGGCGAACACCGGGGAGCTGTTTTTT. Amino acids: CASSKAANTGELFF.

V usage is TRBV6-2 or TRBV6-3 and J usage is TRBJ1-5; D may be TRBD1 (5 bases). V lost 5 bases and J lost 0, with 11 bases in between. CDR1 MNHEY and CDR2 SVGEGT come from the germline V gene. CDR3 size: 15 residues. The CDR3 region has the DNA TGTGCCAGCAGTAGCCCCGACAGTAGCAATCAGCCCCAGCATTTT. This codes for CASSSPDSSNQPQHF.